The 17 T cell receptor beta chains below were found in one sample sequenced in a study of human T cells and chemical hapten exposure. Via MiXCR, TCRdb re-called the RACE reads, giving one row per CDR3 protein. The repertoire consists of about 77,000 distinct CDR3 sequences, with approximately 8.6% occurring once and the leading ten covering approximately 1.5%. Time point in this sample: healthy volunteer bleed at 6 weeks. Sequencing started from total RNA isolated from unfractionated whole blood. The sample comprised whole blood. Receptor source: a female donor in good health. Some clones in this sample may be carry-over from other donors' samples.

The J gene is TRBJ2-2, the V gene TRBV12-3 or TRBV12-4; D may match TRBD1 or TRBD2 (5 bases each). The V gene lost 3 bases and the J gene lost 4 bases, with 15 bases spanning the gap. This CDR3 region has 16 residues. CDR3 nucleotide sequence: TGTGCCAGCAGTTTTCAGGGACCTGGGGGCACCGGGGAGCTGTTTTTT. Protein sequence: CASSFQGPGGTGELFF.

This clonotype was counted only a few times. The J gene is TRBJ1-3, the V gene TRBV20-1; no clear D. Per the germline V gene, CDR1 is DFQATT and CDR2 is SNEGSKA (reference sequence). The CDR3 extends over 15 amino acids. V was cut by 2 bases and J by 0 bases, with 11 bases left in between. The CDR3 nucleotides read TGCAGTGCTAGAATGGGCCCCCTCTCTGGAAACACCATATATTTT. This translates into CSARMGPLSGNTIYF.

In this sample, this clonotype turned up many times. The gene calls are TRBV18 and TRBJ2-7; 10 nucleotides match TRBD1. Germline V gene sequence: CDR1 KGHSH, CDR2 LQKENI. V trimming: 5 bases; J trimming: 4 bases; junction bases outside the gene matches: 2. The CDR3 is 13 amino acids. The CDR3 reads CASSEGQGYEQYF. The CDR3 bases are TGTGCCAGCTCAGAGGGACAGGGGTACGAGCAGTACTTC. The full variable domain, with the rest looked up from reference TRBV18 and TRBJ2-7, is NAGVMQNPRHLVRRRGQEARLRCSPMKGHSHVYWYRQLPEEGLKFMVYLQKENIIDESGMPKERFSAEFPKEGPSILRIQQVVRGDSAAYFCASSEGQGYEQYFGPGTRLTVT.

V is TRBV20-1 and J is TRBJ2-7; 9 positions match TRBD2. Germline values: CDR1 DFQATT, CDR2 SNEGSKA (reference sequence). The CDR3 loop spans 14 amino acids. Trimming removed 4 bases from V and 3 bases from J; junction bases left unmatched: 7. In nucleotides, the CDR3 is TGCAGTGCTACAGCGGGGGGCCCGCTCTACGAGCAGTACTTC. This encodes CSATAGGPLYEQYF.

The sample holds many counts of this clonotype. The J gene is TRBJ1-2, the V gene TRBV5-1; 8 bases align to TRBD1. V was clipped by 0 bases and J by 5 bases; unmatched bases: 12. Germline CDR1 reads SGHRS; CDR2 reads YFSETQ. The CDR3 runs 17 residues. CDR3 coding DNA: TGCGCCAGCAGCTTGGATCCTTCAGGGGGCTTAATGTATGGCTACACCTTC. It codes for CASSLDPSGGLMYGYTF.

The chain links TRBV29-1 to TRBJ2-1; weak D call: TRBD1 (6 bases). Germline CDR1 and CDR2: SQVTM and ANQGSEA. The V end was cut by 7 bases, the J end by 0 bases, with 13 bases between. CDR3 size: 14 residues. CDR3 in amino acids: CSEHRASSYNEQFF. In nucleotides, the CDR3 is TGCAGCGAGCACAGGGCTAGCTCCTACAATGAGCAGTTCTTC.

The chain carries TRBV9 and TRBJ2-1, with a possible D match to TRBD1 (6 bases). V was shortened by 3 bases and J by 1 base, with 11 bases between the two germline ends. CDR1 is SGDLS and CDR2 is YYNGEE in the germline V gene. The CDR3 is 15 amino acids. CDR3 sequence (DNA): TGTGCCAGCAGCGGGCAGGGGACATCCTACAATGAGCAGTTCTTC. Translating it yields CASSGQGTSYNEQFF.

The J gene is TRBJ2-7, the V gene TRBV6-2 or TRBV6-3; D perhaps matches TRBD2 (7 bases). V was trimmed by 7 bases and J by 5 bases, leaving 24 bases between them. There are 16 residues in the CDR3. CDR1 is MNHEY, CDR2 SVGEGT, per germline. CDR3 amino acids: CASKGNLDAGADEQYF. In nucleotides, the CDR3 is TGTGCCAGCAAGGGAAACCTAGATGCGGGGGCTGACGAGCAGTACTTC.

This clonotype has a handful of counts. The DNA for the CDR3 is TGCAGTGCTAGTGCCGTCACAGATACGCAGTATTTT. Translated, it gives CSASAVTDTQYF. The chain has TRBV20-1 and TRBJ2-3, with D hard to call. Germline lookup yields CDR1 DFQATT and CDR2 SNEGSKA (reference sequence). There are 12 residues in the CDR3. Trimming shortened V by 3 bases and J by 2 bases, and 6 bases separated the two germline ends.

The sample holds many counts of this clonotype. The J gene is TRBJ1-4, the V gene TRBV20-1; TRBD1 aligns across 7 bases. CDR3 length: 14 residues. The V gene end was trimmed by 6 bases and the J gene end by 7 bases; junction bases not matched to a gene: 11. Germline V gene sequence: CDR1 DFQATT, CDR2 SNEGSKA (reference sequence). In DNA form, the CDR3 reads TGCAGTGCCAAAAACGACAGGGATTTTGAAAAACTGTTTTTT. Encoded protein: CSAKNDRDFEKLFF.

Ten or more counts support this clonotype. The chain is built from TRBV18 and TRBJ1-2; 7 bases are shared with TRBD1. V was clipped by 2 bases and J by 6 bases; unmatched bases: 15. Per the germline V gene, CDR1 is KGHSH and CDR2 is LQKENI. This CDR3 has 17 residues. Written as DNA, the CDR3 is TGTGCCAGCTCACCAGTCTACAGGGGAGGAGAAAAGGATGGCTACACCTTC. Translating gives CASSPVYRGGEKDGYTF.

This clonotype showed up many times. The rearrangement uses TRBV29-1 and TRBJ1-5, with D unclear. Germline V gives CDR1 SQVTM, CDR2 ANQGSEA. The V end lost 6 bases, the J end lost 6 bases, and 18 bases lay between the germline ends. This CDR3 is 14 amino acids long. The CDR3 protein is CSVAGNPEGQPQHF. The CDR3 region has the DNA TGCAGCGTGGCCGGCAACCCTGAGGGTCAGCCCCAGCATTTT.

This chain uses TRBV3-1 with TRBJ1-2, with D possibly matching TRBD1 (6 bases). V lost 6 bases to trimming and J lost 3 bases, with 11 bases between them. The CDR3 totals 13 residues. Germline V gene data show CDR1 as LGHDT and CDR2 as YNNKEL (reference sequence). The CDR3 DNA sequence: TGTGCCAGCAGGTCTGAGGGGGACTATGGCTACACCTTC. Translating gives CASRSEGDYGYTF.

The table lists this clonotype with a few counts. The V gene is TRBV12-3 or TRBV12-4, the J gene TRBJ1-1; D might be TRBD1 (6 bases). There are 14 residues in the CDR3. Trimming took off 6 bases at V and 5 bases at J, with 16 bases between the two ends. The CDR3 region has the DNA TGTGCCAGCAGACAAACAGGGCTTCGGACTGAAGCTTTCTTT. As protein: CASRQTGLRTEAFF.

This clonotype was counted many times. V gene TRBV12-3 or TRBV12-4 combines with J gene TRBJ1-5; possible D gene TRBD1, 5 bases. The CDR3 is 16 residues long. V dropped 2 bases and J dropped 4 bases, with 15 bases sitting between them. The CDR3 DNA is TGTGCCAGCAGTTTACTTGGGGGGTGGTCAAATCAGCCCCAGCATTTT. Translation: CASSLLGGWSNQPQHF.

This chain uses TRBV29-1 with TRBJ2-7; no definite D call. V was cut by 0 bases and J by 5 bases, with 8 bases left in between. Germline CDR1 SQVTM, CDR2 ANQGSEA. There are 12 residues in the CDR3. The DNA for the CDR3 is TGCAGCGTTGAAGATCAGGAGCACGAGCAGTACTTC. As protein: CSVEDQEHEQYF.

This clonotype was detected ten times or more. The V gene is TRBV6-6, the J gene TRBJ1-3; D may be TRBD1 (6 bases). The germline V gene encodes CDR1 MNHNY and CDR2 SVGAGI (reference sequence). The CDR3 has 17 residues. V was shortened by 6 bases and J by 4 bases, with 22 bases between the two germline ends. The CDR3 reads CASRTTQGSSSGNTIYF. DNA for the CDR3: TGTGCCAGCAGAACGACTCAGGGGAGCAGCTCCGGAAACACCATATATTTT.